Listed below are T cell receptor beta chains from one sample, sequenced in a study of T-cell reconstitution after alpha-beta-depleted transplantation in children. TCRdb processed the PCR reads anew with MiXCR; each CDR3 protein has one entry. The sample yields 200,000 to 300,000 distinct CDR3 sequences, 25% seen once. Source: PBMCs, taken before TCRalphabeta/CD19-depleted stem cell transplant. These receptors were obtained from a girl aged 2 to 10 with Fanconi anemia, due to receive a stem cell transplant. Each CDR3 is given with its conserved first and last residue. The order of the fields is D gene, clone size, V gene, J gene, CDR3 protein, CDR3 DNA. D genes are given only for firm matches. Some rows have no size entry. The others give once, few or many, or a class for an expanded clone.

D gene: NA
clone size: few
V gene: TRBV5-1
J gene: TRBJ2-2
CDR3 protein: CASSFGQNTGELFF
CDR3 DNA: TGCGCCAGCAGCTTTGGGCAAAACACCGGGGAGCTGTTTTTT

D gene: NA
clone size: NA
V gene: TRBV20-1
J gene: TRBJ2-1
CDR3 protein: CSAIGGLTNNEQFF
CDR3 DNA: TGCAGTGCTATTGGGGGTCTGACTAATAATGAGCAGTTCTTC

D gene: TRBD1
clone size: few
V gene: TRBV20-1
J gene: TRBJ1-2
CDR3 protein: CSARVPSIRTGYGYTF
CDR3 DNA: TGCAGTGCTAGGGTCCCGAGTATCAGGACAGGCTATGGCTACACCTTC

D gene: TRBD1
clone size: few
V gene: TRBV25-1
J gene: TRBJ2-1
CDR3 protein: CASSAVQGARGNEQFF
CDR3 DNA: TGTGCCAGCAGTGCCGTACAGGGGGCGAGGGGCAATGAGCAGTTCTTC

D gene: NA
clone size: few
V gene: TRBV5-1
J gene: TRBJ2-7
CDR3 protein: CASRRDPPQEQYF
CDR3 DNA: TGCGCCAGCAGACGTGACCCCCCGCAAGAGCAGTACTTC

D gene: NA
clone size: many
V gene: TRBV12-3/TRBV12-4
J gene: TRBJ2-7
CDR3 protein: CASSPDFGIGHEQYF
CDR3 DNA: TGTGCCAGCAGCCCCGATTTCGGGATTGGCCACGAGCAGTACTTC

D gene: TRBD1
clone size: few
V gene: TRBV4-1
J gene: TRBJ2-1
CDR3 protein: CASSQDPYGTGPFYNEQFF
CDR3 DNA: TGCGCCAGCAGCCAAGATCCTTATGGGACAGGTCCTTTCTACAATGAGCAGTTCTTC

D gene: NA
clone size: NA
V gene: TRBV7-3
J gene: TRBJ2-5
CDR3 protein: CASSSGGPGTQYF
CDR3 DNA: TGTGCCAGCAGCTCCGGGGGCCCCGGGACCCAGTACTTC

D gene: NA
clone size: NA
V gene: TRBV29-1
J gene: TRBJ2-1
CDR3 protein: CSVELMLEGKYYNEQFF
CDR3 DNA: TGCAGCGTTGAATTGATGCTAGAGGGGAAATATTACAATGAGCAGTTCTTC

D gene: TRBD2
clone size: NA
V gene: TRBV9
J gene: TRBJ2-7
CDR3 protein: CASSPSGRKTYEQYF
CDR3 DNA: TGTGCCAGCAGCCCTAGCGGGCGAAAAACCTACGAGCAGTACTTC

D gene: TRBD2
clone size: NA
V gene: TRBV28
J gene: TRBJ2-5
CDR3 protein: CASSLSRTRRRQETQYF
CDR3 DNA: TGTGCCAGCAGTTTATCCCGGACTAGGCGGAGGCAAGAGACCCAGTACTTC

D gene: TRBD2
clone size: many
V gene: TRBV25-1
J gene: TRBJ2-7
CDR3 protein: CASSVTGTSGRAAYEQYF
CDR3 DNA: TGTGCCAGCAGTGTCACCGGGACTAGCGGGAGGGCCGCGTACGAGCAGTACTTC

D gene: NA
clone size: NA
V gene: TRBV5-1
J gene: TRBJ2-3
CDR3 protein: CASSLARGQDTQYF
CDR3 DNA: TGCGCCAGCAGCTTGGCCAGGGGCCAAGATACGCAGTATTTT

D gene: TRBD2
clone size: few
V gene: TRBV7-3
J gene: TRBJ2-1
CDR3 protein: CASSPSSGSSYNEQFF
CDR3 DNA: TGTGCCAGCAGCCCGAGTAGCGGGAGCTCCTACAATGAGCAGTTCTTC

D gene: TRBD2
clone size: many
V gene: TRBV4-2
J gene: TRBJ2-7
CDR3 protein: CASSHPTSGGAYEQYF
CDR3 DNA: TGTGCCAGCAGCCATCCGACTAGCGGGGGGGCGTACGAGCAGTACTTC

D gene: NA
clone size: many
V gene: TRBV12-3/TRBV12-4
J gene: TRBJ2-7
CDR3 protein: CASSLSDTYYEQYF
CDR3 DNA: TGTGCCAGCAGTTTGAGCGACACCTACTACGAGCAGTACTTC

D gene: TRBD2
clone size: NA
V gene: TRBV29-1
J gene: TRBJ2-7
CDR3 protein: CSVRGLAGYEQYF
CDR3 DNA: TGCAGCGTTAGGGGTCTAGCGGGTTACGAGCAGTACTTC

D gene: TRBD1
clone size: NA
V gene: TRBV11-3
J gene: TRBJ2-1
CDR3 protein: CASSSTSLTGAYEQFF
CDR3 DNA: TGTGCCAGCAGCTCCACTTCTCTGACAGGGGCATATGAGCAGTTCTTC

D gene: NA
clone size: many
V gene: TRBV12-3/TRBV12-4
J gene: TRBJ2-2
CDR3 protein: CASSSNSHIIPARELFF
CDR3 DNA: TGTGCCAGCAGTTCGAACAGCCACATAATACCTGCTAGGGAGCTGTTTTTT

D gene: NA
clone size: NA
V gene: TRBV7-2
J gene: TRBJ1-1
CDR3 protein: CASRGQTNTEAFF
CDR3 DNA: TGTGCCAGCAGGGGCCAGACGAACACTGAAGCTTTCTTT

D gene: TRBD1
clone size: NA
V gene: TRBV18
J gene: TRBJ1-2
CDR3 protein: CASSPIDRVSGYTF
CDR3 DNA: TGTGCCAGCTCACCAATCGACAGGGTGAGTGGCTACACCTTC

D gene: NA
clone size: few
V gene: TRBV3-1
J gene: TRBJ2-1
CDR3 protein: CASSPRVNEQFF
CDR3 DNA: TGTGCCAGCAGCCCCCGGGTGAATGAGCAGTTCTTC

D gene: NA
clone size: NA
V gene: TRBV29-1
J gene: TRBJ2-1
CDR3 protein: CSVLPSYNEQFF
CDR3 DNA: TGCAGCGTTTTACCCAGTTACAATGAGCAGTTCTTC

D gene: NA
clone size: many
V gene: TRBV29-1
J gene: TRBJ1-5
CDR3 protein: CSVKHNSNQPQHF
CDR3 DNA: TGCAGCGTTAAACATAATAGCAATCAGCCCCAGCATTTT